Detailed here is one T cell receptor (beta chain). The record originates from a study of Graves' ophthalmopathy and Graves' hyperthyroidism. As the template, RNA transcripts were used to amplify TCR beta CDR3 regions. The library came from an HTBI-primed first-round RT-PCR and a second-round multiplex PCR. Using its own MiXCR run on the multiplex PCR reads, TCRdb lists one record per CDR3 protein. There are around 1.1 million distinct CDR3 sequences in the sample; about 38% occur only once, and around 10% lies in the top ten. The sequence was collected from an adult man with Graves' hyperthyroidism. The specimen was peripheral blood or thyroid tissue (not recorded which).

The CDR3 nucleotides are TGTGCCAGCAGTCGTTCAGGAGTAGACTATGGCTACACCTTC. Protein: CASSRSGVDYGYTF. This chain uses TRBV2 with TRBJ1-2; D gene unclear. Looked up from germline, CDR1 is SNHLY and CDR2 is FYNNEI. The V gene lost 5 bases and the J gene lost 3 bases, with 13 bases spanning the gap. This CDR3 has 14 amino acids.